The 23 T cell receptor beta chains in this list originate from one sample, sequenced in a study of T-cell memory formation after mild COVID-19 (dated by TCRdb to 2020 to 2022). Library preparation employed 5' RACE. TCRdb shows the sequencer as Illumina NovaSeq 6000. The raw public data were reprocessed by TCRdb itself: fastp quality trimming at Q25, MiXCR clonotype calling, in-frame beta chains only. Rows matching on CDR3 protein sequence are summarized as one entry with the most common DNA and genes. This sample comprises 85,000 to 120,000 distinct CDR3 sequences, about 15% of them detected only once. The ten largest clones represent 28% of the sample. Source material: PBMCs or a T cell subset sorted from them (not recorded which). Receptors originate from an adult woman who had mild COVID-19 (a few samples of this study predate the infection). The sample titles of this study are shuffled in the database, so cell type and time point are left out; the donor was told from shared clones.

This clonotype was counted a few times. The DNA for the CDR3 is TGTGCCACCAGTGATAAGCGGGGGTGGACAGATACGCAGTATTTT. This gives the protein CATSDKRGWTDTQYF. The rearrangement joins TRBV24-1 to TRBJ2-3; 8 bases agree with TRBD2. Trimming cost V 3 bases and J 3 bases; bases outside gene matches: 4. From germline, CDR1 is KGHDR and CDR2 SFDVKD. This CDR3 region has 15 residues.

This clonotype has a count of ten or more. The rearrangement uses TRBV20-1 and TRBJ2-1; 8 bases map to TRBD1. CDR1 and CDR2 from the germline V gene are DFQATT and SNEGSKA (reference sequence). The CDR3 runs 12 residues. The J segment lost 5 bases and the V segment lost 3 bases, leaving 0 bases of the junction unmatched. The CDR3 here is CSARDRDNEQFF. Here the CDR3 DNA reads TGCAGTGCTAGGGACAGGGACAATGAGCAGTTCTTC.

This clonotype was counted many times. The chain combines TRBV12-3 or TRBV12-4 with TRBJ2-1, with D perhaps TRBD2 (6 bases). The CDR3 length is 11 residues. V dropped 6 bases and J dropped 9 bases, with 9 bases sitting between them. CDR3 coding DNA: TGTGCCAGCAGCTTGGGAGGTGAGCAGTTCTTC. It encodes CASSLGGEQFF.

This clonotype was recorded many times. The CDR3 reads CASSYQQVSEQYF. CDR3 DNA sequence: TGTGCCAGCAGTTACCAGCAGGTCTCCGAGCAGTACTTC. The genes are TRBV27 and TRBJ2-7; D is ambiguous. Germline-derived CDR1 and CDR2 are MNHEY and SMNVEV (reference sequence). V was trimmed by 4 bases and J by 6 bases, leaving 13 bases between them. The CDR3 consists of 13 residues.

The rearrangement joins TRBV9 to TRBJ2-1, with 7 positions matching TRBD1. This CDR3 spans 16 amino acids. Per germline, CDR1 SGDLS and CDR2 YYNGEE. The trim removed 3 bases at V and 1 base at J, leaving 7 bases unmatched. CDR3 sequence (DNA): TGTGCCAGCAGCGAATCCCTACAGGGGTCCTACAATGAGCAGTTCTTC. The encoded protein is CASSESLQGSYNEQFF. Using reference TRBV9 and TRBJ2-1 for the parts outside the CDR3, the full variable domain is DSGVTQTPKHLITATGQRVTLRCSPRSGDLSVYWYQQSLDQGLQFLIQYYNGEERAKGNILERFSAQQFPDLHSELNLSSLELGDSALYFCASSESLQGSYNEQFFGPGTRLTVL.

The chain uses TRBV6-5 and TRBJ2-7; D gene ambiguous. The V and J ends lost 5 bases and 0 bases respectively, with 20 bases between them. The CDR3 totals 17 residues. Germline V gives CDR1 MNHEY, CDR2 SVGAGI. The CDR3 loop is CASSLYPTSTSSYEQYF. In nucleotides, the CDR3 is TGTGCCAGCAGTCTTTACCCAACTTCGACAAGCTCCTACGAGCAGTACTTC.

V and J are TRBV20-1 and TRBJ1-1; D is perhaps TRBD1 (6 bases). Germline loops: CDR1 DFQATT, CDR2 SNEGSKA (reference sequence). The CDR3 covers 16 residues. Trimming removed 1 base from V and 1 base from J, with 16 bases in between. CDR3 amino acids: CSARGPGGHGNTEAFF. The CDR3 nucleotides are TGCAGTGCTAGAGGGCCCGGGGGACACGGGAACACTGAAGCTTTCTTT.

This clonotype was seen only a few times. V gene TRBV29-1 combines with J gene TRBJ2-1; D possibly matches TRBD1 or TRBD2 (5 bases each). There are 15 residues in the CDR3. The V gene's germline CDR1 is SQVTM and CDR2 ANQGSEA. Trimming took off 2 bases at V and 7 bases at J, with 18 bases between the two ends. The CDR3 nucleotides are TGCAGCGTTGAACGAAGGGACCTGACGAGTAATGAGCAGTTCTTC. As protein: CSVERRDLTSNEQFF.

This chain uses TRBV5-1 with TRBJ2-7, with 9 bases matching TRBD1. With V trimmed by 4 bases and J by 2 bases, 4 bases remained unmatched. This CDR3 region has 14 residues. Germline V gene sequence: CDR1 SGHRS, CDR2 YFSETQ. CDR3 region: CASSPRTGAYEQYF. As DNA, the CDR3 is TGCGCCAGCAGCCCACGGACAGGGGCCTACGAGCAGTACTTC.

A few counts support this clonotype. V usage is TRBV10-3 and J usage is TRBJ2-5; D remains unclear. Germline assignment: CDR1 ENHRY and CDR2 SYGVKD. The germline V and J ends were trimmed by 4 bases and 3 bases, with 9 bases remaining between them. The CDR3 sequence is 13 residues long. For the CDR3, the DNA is TGTGCCATCAGTGGAGCGTTTGAAGAGACCCAGTACTTC. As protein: CAISGAFEETQYF.

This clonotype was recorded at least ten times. CDR3 loop: CSVRGTGGYEQFF. DNA of the CDR3: TGCAGCGTGAGAGGGACAGGGGGTTATGAGCAGTTCTTC. The genes are TRBV29-1 and TRBJ2-1; TRBD1 agrees at 11 bases. CDR3 length: 13 amino acids. CDR1 and CDR2 (germline): SQVTM, ANQGSEA. Trimming removed 6 bases from V and 8 bases from J; junction bases left unmatched: 6.

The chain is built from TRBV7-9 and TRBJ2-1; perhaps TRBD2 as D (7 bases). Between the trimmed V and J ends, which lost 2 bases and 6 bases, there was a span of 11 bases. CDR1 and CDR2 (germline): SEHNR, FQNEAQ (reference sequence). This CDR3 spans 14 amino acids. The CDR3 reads CASSLTGGPNEQFF. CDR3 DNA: TGTGCCAGCAGCTTAACCGGGGGGCCCAATGAGCAGTTCTTC.

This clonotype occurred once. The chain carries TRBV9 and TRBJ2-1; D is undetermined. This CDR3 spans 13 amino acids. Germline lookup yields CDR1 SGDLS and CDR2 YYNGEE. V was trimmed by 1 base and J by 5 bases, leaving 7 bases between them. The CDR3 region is CASSVSGDNEQFF. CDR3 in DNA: TGTGCCAGCAGCGTAAGTGGGGACAATGAGCAGTTCTTC.

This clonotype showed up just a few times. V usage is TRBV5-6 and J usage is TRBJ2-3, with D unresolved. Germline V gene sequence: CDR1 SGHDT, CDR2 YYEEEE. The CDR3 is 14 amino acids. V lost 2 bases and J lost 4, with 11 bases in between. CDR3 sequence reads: CASSFNGIADTQYF. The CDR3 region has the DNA TGTGCCAGCAGCTTCAACGGAATTGCAGATACGCAGTATTTT.

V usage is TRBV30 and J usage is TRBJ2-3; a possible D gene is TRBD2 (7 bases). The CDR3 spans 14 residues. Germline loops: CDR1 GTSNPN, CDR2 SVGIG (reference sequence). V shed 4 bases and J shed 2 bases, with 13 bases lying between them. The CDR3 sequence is CAWTPGGLTDTQYF. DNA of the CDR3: TGTGCCTGGACTCCGGGGGGCCTCACAGATACGCAGTATTTT.

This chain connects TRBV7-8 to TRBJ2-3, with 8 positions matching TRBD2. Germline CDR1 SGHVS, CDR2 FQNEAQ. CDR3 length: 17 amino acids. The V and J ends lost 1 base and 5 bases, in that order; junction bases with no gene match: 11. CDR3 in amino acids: CASSLEHEREWGDTQYF. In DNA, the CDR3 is TGTGCCAGCAGCTTAGAGCACGAGCGGGAGTGGGGAGATACGCAGTATTTT.

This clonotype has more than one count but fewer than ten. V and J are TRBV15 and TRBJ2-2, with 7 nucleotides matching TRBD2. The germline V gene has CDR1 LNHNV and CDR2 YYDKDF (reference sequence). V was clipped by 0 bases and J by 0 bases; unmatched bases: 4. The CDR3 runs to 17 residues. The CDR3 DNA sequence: TGTGCCACCAGCAGAGATATCCTAGCGGCGAACACCGGGGAGCTGTTTTTT. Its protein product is CATSRDILAANTGELFF.

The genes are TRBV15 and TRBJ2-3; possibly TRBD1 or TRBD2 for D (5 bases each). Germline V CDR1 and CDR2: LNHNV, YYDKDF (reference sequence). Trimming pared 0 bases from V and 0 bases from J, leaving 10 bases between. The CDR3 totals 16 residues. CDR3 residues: CATSRDRGGSTDTQYF. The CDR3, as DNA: TGTGCCACCAGCAGAGACCGGGGCGGTAGCACAGATACGCAGTATTTT.

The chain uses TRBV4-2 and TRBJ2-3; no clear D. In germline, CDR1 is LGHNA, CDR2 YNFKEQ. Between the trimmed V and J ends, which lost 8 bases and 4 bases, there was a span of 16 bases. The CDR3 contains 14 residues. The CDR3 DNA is TGTGCCAGCGCGTCCGAAGGGCGTGCAGATACGCAGTATTTT. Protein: CASASEGRADTQYF.

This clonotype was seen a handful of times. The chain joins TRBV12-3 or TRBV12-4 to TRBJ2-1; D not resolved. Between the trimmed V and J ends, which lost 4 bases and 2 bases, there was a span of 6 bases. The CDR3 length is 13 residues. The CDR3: CASSSTPYNEQFF. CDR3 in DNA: TGTGCCAGCAGTTCGACACCCTACAATGAGCAGTTCTTC.

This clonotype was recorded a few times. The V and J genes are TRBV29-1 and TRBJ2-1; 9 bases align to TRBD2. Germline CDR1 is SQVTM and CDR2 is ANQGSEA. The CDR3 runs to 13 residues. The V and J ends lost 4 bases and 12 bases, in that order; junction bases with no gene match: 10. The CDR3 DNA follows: TGCAGCGTTGGGGGTTTAGCGGGGGTCGGGCAGTTCTTC. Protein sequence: CSVGGLAGVGQFF.

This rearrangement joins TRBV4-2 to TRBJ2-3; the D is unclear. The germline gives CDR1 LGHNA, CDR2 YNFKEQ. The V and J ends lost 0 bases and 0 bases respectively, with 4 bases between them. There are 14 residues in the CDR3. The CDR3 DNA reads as TGTGCCAGCAGCCAAGAAACTAGCACAGATACGCAGTATTTT. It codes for CASSQETSTDTQYF.

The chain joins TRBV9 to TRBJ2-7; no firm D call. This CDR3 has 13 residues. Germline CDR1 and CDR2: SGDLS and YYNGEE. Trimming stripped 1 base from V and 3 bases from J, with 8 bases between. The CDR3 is CASSVSDGYEQYF. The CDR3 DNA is TGTGCCAGCAGCGTAAGCGACGGCTACGAGCAGTACTTC.